This entry is about one T cell receptor beta chain. Its target is not known. TCRdb called the reads again in MiXCR, with one record for every CDR3 protein. Of around 280,000 distinct CDR3 sequences listed, about 13% are singletons. The sample belongs to a study of T cell repertoires in cytomegalovirus infection. As for the study in general: An indication of both CMV infection and matching HLA type came from public TCR beta signatures.

Broader study findings: Using cumulative public TCR beta family frequency, the authors identified those who carried CMV together with the relevant HLA. The response measured ex vivo was dominated by TCR beta clonotypes (HLA-C-restricted and CMV-specific).

The sample comprised PBMCs. The sequence derives from a human donor in good health (CMV status not recorded). Some clones in this sample may be carry-over from other donors' samples.

The CDR3 nucleotides are TGCAGTGCTCCCGGGGGGGCTTACCAAGAGACCCAGTACTTC. Encoded protein: CSAPGGAYQETQYF. V is TRBV20-1 and J is TRBJ2-5, with TRBD2 identical over 8 bases. The V segment lost 5 bases and the J segment 0 bases; nucleotides outside the gene matches: 5. From germline, CDR1 is DFQATT and CDR2 SNEGSKA (reference sequence). The CDR3 contains 14 residues.